This passage covers 18 T cell receptor beta chains from one sample sequenced in a study of T-cell memory formation after mild COVID-19. TCRdb re-derived calls from the 5' RACE reads in MiXCR, one entry per CDR3 protein. Altogether about 190,000 distinct CDR3 sequences are present, 15% to 20% being singletons, with the ten largest covering 2% to 3%. The sequenced material came from PBMCs or a T cell subset sorted from them (not recorded which). The receptors stem from an adult woman who had mild COVID-19 (a few samples of this study predate the infection). Cell type and time point are not known.

The chain recombines TRBV28 with TRBJ2-7; 13 nucleotides agree with TRBD2. Germline lookup yields CDR1 MDHEN and CDR2 SYDVKM. The length of the CDR3 is 17 residues. V gave up 6 bases and J gave up 0 bases; unmatched junction bases: 8. The DNA for the CDR3 is TGTGCCAGCAGCCAGGGACTAGCGGGAAGTAGCTCCTACGAGCAGTACTTC. This translates into CASSQGLAGSSSYEQYF.

The genes are TRBV12-3 or TRBV12-4 and TRBJ2-7; 7 bases line up with TRBD1. The CDR3 is made up of 15 amino acids. J gave up 2 bases and V 1 base, and 5 bases lay outside the gene matches. CDR3 region: CASSLGGQLPYEQYF. For the CDR3, the DNA is TGTGCCAGCAGTTTAGGGGGACAGCTACCCTACGAGCAGTACTTC.

The rearrangement links TRBV4-2 to TRBJ2-1; TRBD2 aligns across 7 bases. CDR1 is LGHNA and CDR2 is YNFKEQ in the germline V gene. The CDR3 consists of 14 residues. Trimming removed 4 bases from V and 0 bases from J; junction bases left unmatched: 0. Written as DNA, the CDR3 is TGTGCCAGCAGCCCTAGCGGCTCCTACAATGAGCAGTTCTTC. Amino acids: CASSPSGSYNEQFF.

This clonotype was recorded a few times. The chain combines TRBV3-1 with TRBJ2-7, with TRBD1 matching 9 bases. The V gene end was trimmed by 1 base and the J gene end by 5 bases; junction bases not matched to a gene: 6. The CDR3 runs 15 residues. CDR1 is LGHDT and CDR2 is YNNKEL in the germline V gene (reference sequence). CDR3 in DNA: TGTGCCAGCAGCCAAGCATGGACAGGGGCCAACGAGCAGTACTTC. This gives the protein CASSQAWTGANEQYF.

This sequence joins TRBV5-1 and TRBJ2-5; 9 bases line up with TRBD1. CDR1 and CDR2 (germline): SGHRS, YFSETQ. With V trimmed by 4 bases and J by 4 bases, 14 bases remained unmatched. The length of the CDR3 is 17 residues. The CDR3 nucleotides are TGCGCCAGCAGCCCGGGACAGGGAGGAGGGTACCGAGAGACCCAGTACTTC. Protein product: CASSPGQGGGYRETQYF.

This chain uses TRBV6-2 or TRBV6-3 with TRBJ2-1; D may correspond to TRBD1 or TRBD2 (5 bases each). CDR1 and CDR2 (germline): MNHEY, SVGEGT. V shed 7 bases and J shed 4 bases, with 14 bases lying between them. The CDR3 is 14 amino acids. The CDR3, as DNA: TGTGCCAGCAAACGTGGGGGAGTATACAATGAGCAGTTCTTC. It translates to CASKRGGVYNEQFF.

This clonotype has more than one count but fewer than ten. This chain links TRBV12-3 or TRBV12-4 with TRBJ1-1; 7 bases are shared with TRBD1. The CDR3 has 14 residues. After removal of 6 bases from V and 6 bases from J, the junction contained 10 bases not matched to a gene. Here the CDR3 reads CASRYGQVMAEAFF. The CDR3 nucleotides are TGTGCCAGCAGATATGGACAGGTAATGGCTGAAGCTTTCTTT.

This clonotype was detected only a few times. The rearrangement uses TRBV29-1 and TRBJ2-7; D gene unclear. Germline loops: CDR1 SQVTM, CDR2 ANQGSEA. CDR3 length: 12 residues. Trimming removed 3 bases from V and 5 bases from J, with 11 bases in between. This chain's CDR3 is CSVDGSADEQYF. The DNA of the CDR3 is TGCAGCGTTGACGGCTCCGCGGACGAGCAGTACTTC.

The chain carries TRBV9 and TRBJ2-2, with 7 bases aligning to TRBD2. V gave up 2 bases and J gave up 0 bases; unmatched junction bases: 7. CDR3 length equals 17 residues. CDR1 and CDR2 (germline): SGDLS, YYNGEE. The CDR3 spells CASSVLTGLTNTGELFF. CDR3 nucleotide sequence: TGTGCCAGCAGCGTTTTGACGGGACTAACGAACACCGGGGAGCTGTTTTTT.

The sample holds a few counts of this clonotype. V usage is TRBV24-1 and J usage is TRBJ2-1; 8 positions agree with TRBD2. The CDR3 has 17 amino acids. Germline values: CDR1 KGHDR, CDR2 SFDVKD. V gave up 5 bases and J gave up 3 bases; unmatched junction bases: 11. The CDR3 region is CATSVGTSGRGYNEQFF. CDR3 DNA sequence: TGTGCCACCAGTGTAGGGACCAGCGGGAGAGGCTACAATGAGCAGTTCTTC.

This chain joins TRBV15 and TRBJ1-3, with a possible D match to TRBD1 (5 bases). Trimming stripped 5 bases from V and 4 bases from J, with 15 bases between. This CDR3 is built from 15 residues. CDR1 and CDR2 from the germline V gene are LNHNV and YYDKDF (reference sequence). The CDR3 DNA follows: TGTGCCACCAGCTCCCGGGACCCCGCCGGAAACACCATATATTTT. It specifies CATSSRDPAGNTIYF.

This clonotype showed up many times. V gene TRBV24-1 combines with J gene TRBJ2-1; no clear D gene. CDR3 size: 17 residues. Germline V gene sequence: CDR1 KGHDR, CDR2 SFDVKD. Trimming shortened V by 5 bases and J by 2 bases, and 18 bases separated the two germline ends. CDR3 nucleotide sequence: TGTGCCACCAGTGCGGTCCCGTCAACCGCGACCTACAATGAGCAGTTCTTC. Protein: CATSAVPSTATYNEQFF.

CDR3 protein: CASSFLTSGPETQYF. Here the CDR3 DNA reads TGTGCCAGCAGTTTCTTAACTAGCGGCCCAGAGACCCAGTACTTC. The chain carries TRBV6-2 or TRBV6-3 and TRBJ2-5, with 8 bases fitting TRBD2. Germline values: CDR1 MNHEY, CDR2 SVGEGT. The CDR3 sequence is 15 residues long. V lost 4 bases, J lost 4 bases, and 8 bases stayed unmatched.

The chain couples TRBV12-3 or TRBV12-4 to TRBJ1-3; D is perhaps TRBD1 (6 bases). Trimming stripped 6 bases from V and 2 bases from J, with 14 bases between. The CDR3 extends over 15 amino acids. CDR3 bases: TGTGCCAGCAGACTCCGAGGGGGGACTGGAAACACCATATATTTT. Amino acids: CASRLRGGTGNTIYF.

The chain links TRBV5-1 to TRBJ2-7, with 9 bases matching TRBD1. Germline CDR1 SGHRS, CDR2 YFSETQ. The CDR3 covers 14 residues. V shed 4 bases and J 0 bases; nucleotides not matched to a gene: 2. CDR3 in amino acids: CASSGTGYSYEQYF. CDR3 coding DNA: TGCGCCAGCAGCGGGACAGGGTACTCCTACGAGCAGTACTTC.

This clonotype was seen only a few times. The chain couples TRBV7-9 to TRBJ2-7; D gene ambiguous. V was cut by 5 bases and J by 0 bases, with 11 bases left in between. The germline V gene has CDR1 SEHNR and CDR2 FQNEAQ (reference sequence). The CDR3 is made up of 14 amino acids. CDR3 region: CASSGGGSSYEQYF. CDR3 nucleotides: TGTGCCAGCAGCGGCGGCGGTAGCTCCTACGAGCAGTACTTC.

The chain carries TRBV18 and TRBJ2-7; 10 nucleotides match TRBD2. From germline, CDR1 is KGHSH and CDR2 LQKENI. V was clipped by 6 bases and J by 1 base; unmatched bases: 6. The length of the CDR3 is 15 residues. DNA for the CDR3: TGTGCCAGCTCTCCCGGACTAGCGGATTCCTACGAGCAGTACTTC. It translates to CASSPGLADSYEQYF. The complete variable domain, with remaining parts taken from reference TRBV18 and TRBJ2-7, reads NAGVMQNPRHLVRRRGQEARLRCSPMKGHSHVYWYRQLPEEGLKFMVYLQKENIIDESGMPKERFSAEFPKEGPSILRIQQVVRGDSAAYFCASSPGLADSYEQYFGPGTRLTVT.

The chain has TRBV7-9 and TRBJ1-2; D not resolved. The CDR3 totals 15 residues. Germline assignment: CDR1 SEHNR and CDR2 FQNEAQ (reference sequence). The ends were cut back, 1 base at V and 1 base at J, with 10 bases in the middle. This chain's CDR3 is CASSLDAGVNYGYTF. Written as DNA, the CDR3 is TGTGCCAGCAGCTTAGACGCAGGAGTTAACTATGGCTACACCTTC.